This TCR beta chain emerged from a study of T cell responses to AZD1222 COVID-19 vaccine. This CDR3 region has 16 residues. The J segment lost 5 bases and the V segment lost 1 base, leaving 8 bases of the junction unmatched. Germline CDR1 reads SGHAT; CDR2 reads FQDESV (reference sequence). TCRdb's copy holds only in-frame clones and misses some; the assay was immunoSEQ multiplex PCR. The sample gives some 110,000 clones, around 86% of which show up once; over 3% is in the top ten. This clone was seen a handful of times. The V gene is TRBV11-1, the J gene TRBJ2-1, with TRBD2 matching over 7 bases. This clonotype was sampled from an adult who received the MenACWY meningococcal vaccine as a control. Sequences were derived from peripheral blood, sampled 28 days after the second dose of the MenACWY control vaccine. CDR3 DNA sequence: TGTGCCAGCAGCTTAGTGCGGCGGGGGTCCAACAATGAGCAGTTCTTC. Amino acids: CASSLVRRGSNNEQFF.